These T cell receptor beta chains were read from a single sample in a study of T cells in Graves' hyperthyroidism and ophthalmopathy. TCRdb re-derived calls from the multiplex PCR reads in MiXCR, one entry per CDR3 protein. The sample consists of 400,000 to 500,000 distinct CDR3 sequences, roughly 13% of them appearing once. Sequenced input: blood. Receptors were obtained from a woman aged 18 to 35 with Graves' hyperthyroidism. CDR3s include the opening cysteine and the closing phenylalanine or tryptophan. A D gene is named only where the DNA matches it firmly. Only some rows state a clone size, as once, few, many or a class for expanded clones.

d_call	v_call	j_call	clone_size	cdr3_nt	cdr3_aa
.	TRBV28	TRBJ1-3	.	TGTGCCAGCAGTTTATTGCGGGGATTCTCTGGAAACACCATATATTTT	CASSLLRGFSGNTIYF
.	TRBV11-2	TRBJ1-1	many	TGTGCCAGCAGCTTCGGATGGGGTTCGGAGACTGAAGCTTTCTTT	CASSFGWGSETEAFF
.	TRBV4-1	TRBJ2-5	few	TGCGCCAGCAGCCAAGAGGAGGGGGAGACCCAGTACTTC	CASSQEEGETQYF
.	TRBV28	TRBJ2-6	few	TGTGCCAGCGGAAATTTGGGGCAGGCTGGGGCCAACGTCCTGACTTTC	CASGNLGQAGANVLTF
.	TRBV6-1	TRBJ1-6	many	TGTGCCAGCAGTGAAGCGATGGGATCACCCCTCCACTTT	CASSEAMGSPLHF
.	TRBV3-1	TRBJ1-1	many	TGTGCCAGCAGCCAAGTTTCTGGGAACACTGAAGCTTTCTTT	CASSQVSGNTEAFF
.	TRBV3-1	TRBJ1-2	many	TGTGCCAGCAGCCAAGATGGGGGGGTACTCTATGGCTACACCTTC	CASSQDGGVLYGYTF
TRBD1	TRBV28	TRBJ2-1	many	TGTGCCAGCAGATGGACAGGGACCCATGAGCAGTTCTTC	CASRWTGTHEQFF
.	TRBV28	TRBJ2-2	few	TGTGCCAGCAGGCCACGGACAGTCGCGAACACCTGGGAGCTGTTTTTT	CASRPRTVANTWELFF
TRBD2	TRBV7-3	TRBJ2-1	many	TGTGCCAGCAGCAAGGAGACTAGCGGACTATACAATGAGCAGTTCTTC	CASSKETSGLYNEQFF
.	TRBV12-3/TRBV12-4	TRBJ2-5	many	TGTGCCAGCAGGTGGGGGGCAGGTAGCGAAGAGACCCAGTACTTC	CASRWGAGSEETQYF
TRBD1	TRBV6-1	TRBJ1-2	many	TGTGCCAGCAGTGGACAGGGCTATGGCTACACCTTC	CASSGQGYGYTF
.	TRBV12-3/TRBV12-4	TRBJ2-3	.	TGTGCCAGCAGTCCCCAACCGGTCCTAGGGGGCACAGATACGCAGTATTTT	CASSPQPVLGGTDTQYF
.	TRBV3-1	TRBJ2-2	.	TGTGCCAGCAGCCAAGTGGGTAGCAGCACCGGGGAGCTGTTTTTT	CASSQVGSSTGELFF
.	TRBV27	TRBJ2-2	.	TGTGCCAGCAGTTTACTCAGTACCGCGAACACCGGGGAGCTGTTTTTT	CASSLLSTANTGELFF
.	TRBV7-3	TRBJ2-3	few	TGTGCCAGCAGCTTGTTGGGGAGCGATACGCAGTATTTT	CASSLLGSDTQYF
TRBD1	TRBV7-9	TRBJ1-4	.	TGTGCCAGCAGCGGAGAGGGACAGGCGTCCCACGCGACTAATGAAAAACTGTTTTTT	CASSGEGQASHATNEKLFF